The 27 T cell receptor beta chains below were found in one sample sequenced in a study of cytomegalovirus exposure and HLA in healthy donors. Sequencing used immunoSEQ multiplex PCR; TCRdb keeps in-frame clones, though not all of them. The data show 250,000 to 350,000 clones, with around 90% seen just once and around 0.96% held by the top ten. What was sequenced was PBMCs. The receptors derive from a man aged 25-40 years in good health and CMV-seronegative.

The chain joins TRBV11-2 to TRBJ2-7; no firm D call. V lost 0 bases and J lost 7, with 10 bases in between. CDR1 is SGHAT, CDR2 FQNNGV, per germline. This CDR3 region has 13 residues. CDR3 in amino acids: CASSLEAGEEQYF. The DNA of the CDR3 is TGTGCCAGCAGCTTAGAGGCAGGTGAAGAGCAGTACTTC.

This chain links TRBV29-1 with TRBJ1-2; TRBD1 aligns across 9 bases. Germline assignment: CDR1 SQVTM and CDR2 ANQGSEA. This CDR3 comprises 13 residues. V lost 7 bases to trimming and J lost 7 bases; unmatched junction nucleotides: 10. The CDR3 nucleotides are TGCAGCGCGCCGGGACAGGGAATCGGTGGCTACACCTTC. Translated: CSAPGQGIGGYTF.

V and J are TRBV6-5 and TRBJ1-6, with D perhaps TRBD1 (5 bases). There are 12 residues in the CDR3. V shed 2 bases and J shed 13 bases, with 9 bases lying between them. Looked up from germline, CDR1 is MNHEY and CDR2 is SVGAGI. The CDR3 DNA reads TGTGCCAGCAGTTACCTTGGGGGGCCCCTCCACTTT. As protein: CASSYLGGPLHF.

The table lists this clone with a count of one. J is TRBJ2-1 and V is TRBV5-1; TRBD1 aligns across 11 bases. This CDR3 is built from 15 residues. Per germline, CDR1 SGHRS and CDR2 YFSETQ. V lost 4 bases, J lost 2 bases, and 2 bases stayed unmatched. In DNA form, the CDR3 reads TGCGCCAGCAGCCGGGGACAGGGGGCCTACAATGAGCAGTTCTTC. Translating gives CASSRGQGAYNEQFF.

The rearrangement links TRBV5-4 to TRBJ1-4, with a tentative D call TRBD1 (5 bases). V was clipped by 0 bases and J by 5 bases, with 14 bases between them. Per germline, CDR1 SGHNT and CDR2 YYREEE (reference sequence). This CDR3 contains 16 residues. CDR3 sequence: CASSLAGSGSNEKLFF. In nucleotides, the CDR3 is TGTGCCAGCAGCTTGGCAGGTTCAGGGTCGAATGAAAAACTGTTTTTT.

The V gene is TRBV19, the J gene TRBJ2-7; TRBD1 is a possible D gene (5 bases). CDR1 is LNHDA and CDR2 is SQIVND in the germline V gene (reference sequence). Trimming took off 3 bases at V and 1 base at J, with 13 bases between the two ends. This CDR3 is built from 15 residues. The CDR3 spells CASSISAGPSYEQYF. Written as DNA, the CDR3 is TGTGCCAGTAGTATCTCGGCAGGGCCATCCTACGAGCAGTACTTC.

The chain combines TRBV4-3 with TRBJ1-2; 10 positions agree with TRBD1. CDR1 and CDR2 from the germline V gene are LGHNA and YSLEER. V lost 1 base to trimming and J lost 4 bases; unmatched junction nucleotides: 3. The CDR3 spans 15 residues. In DNA, the CDR3 is TGCGCCAGCAGCCAAGCGACAGGGGGCAGCTATGGCTACACCTTC. It codes for CASSQATGGSYGYTF.

The genes are TRBV2 and TRBJ1-2; D is undetermined. The CDR3 loop spans 12 amino acids. The ends were cut back, 4 bases at V and 5 bases at J, with 8 bases in the middle. Germline CDR1 is SNHLY and CDR2 is FYNNEI. CDR3 protein: CASSGPGYGYTF. The CDR3 nucleotides read TGTGCCAGCAGTGGCCCCGGTTATGGCTACACCTTC. The whole variable domain, remainder taken from reference TRBV2 and TRBJ1-2, is EPEVTQTPSHQVTQMGQEVILRCVPISNHLYFYWYRQILGQKVEFLVSFYNNEISEKSEIFDDQFSVERPDGSNFTLKIRSTKLEDSAMYFCASSGPGYGYTFGSGTRLTVV.

J is TRBJ1-5 and V is TRBV5-8; D remains ambiguous. Between the trimmed V and J ends, which lost 1 base and 3 bases, there was a span of 11 bases. Germline V gene data show CDR1 as SGHTS and CDR2 as YDEGEE. The CDR3 extends over 15 amino acids. The CDR3: CASSLYPVPNQPQHF. CDR3 DNA sequence: TGTGCCAGCAGCTTGTACCCGGTTCCCAATCAGCCCCAGCATTTT.

The chain has TRBV9 and TRBJ1-2; D may be TRBD1 (5 bases). V was cut by 0 bases and J by 4 bases, with 16 bases left in between. The CDR3 runs 16 residues. From germline, CDR1 is SGDLS and CDR2 YYNGEE. The CDR3, as DNA: TGTGCCAGCAGCGTAGTGCGGGGCTCCAGCCCCTATGGCTACACCTTC. This sequence encodes CASSVVRGSSPYGYTF.

The V and J genes are TRBV19 and TRBJ2-2, with D uncertain. The CDR3 loop spans 14 amino acids. V lost 5 bases to trimming and J lost 6 bases, with 13 bases between them. CDR1 and CDR2 from the germline V gene are LNHDA and SQIVND (reference sequence). The CDR3 here is CASSGVIGSGELFF. CDR3 bases: TGTGCCAGTAGTGGAGTGATTGGTTCCGGGGAGCTGTTTTTT.

The chain carries TRBV7-9 and TRBJ1-2; 9 positions match TRBD1. The CDR3 is 13 residues long. Germline CDR1 and CDR2: SEHNR and FQNEAQ (reference sequence). J gave up 4 bases and V 5 bases, and 2 bases lay outside the gene matches. Written as DNA, the CDR3 is TGTGCCAGCAGCCCGGGACAGGGCTATGGCTACACCTTC. Translation gives CASSPGQGYGYTF. The variable domain in full, completed from reference TRBV7-9 and TRBJ1-2, reads DTGVSQNPRHKITKRGQNVTFRCDPISEHNRLYWYRQTLGQGPEFLTYFQNEAQLEKSRLLSDRFSAERPKGSFSTLEIQRTEQGDSAMYLCASSPGQGYGYTFGSGTRLTVV.

The chain links TRBV18 to TRBJ2-2; maybe TRBD2 (5 bases). CDR1 and CDR2 from the germline V gene are KGHSH and LQKENI. V was pared by 6 bases and J by 4 bases, with 12 bases between. This CDR3 comprises 14 residues. CDR3 coding DNA: TGTGCCAGCTCTATTGCGGGTAGCACCGGGGAGCTGTTTTTT. Translating it yields CASSIAGSTGELFF. Using reference TRBV18 and TRBJ2-2 for the parts outside the CDR3, the full variable domain is NAGVMQNPRHLVRRRGQEARLRCSPMKGHSHVYWYRQLPEEGLKFMVYLQKENIIDESGMPKERFSAEFPKEGPSILRIQQVVRGDSAAYFCASSIAGSTGELFFGEGSRLTVL.

V usage is TRBV5-6 and J usage is TRBJ2-2; 9 nucleotides line up with TRBD1. This CDR3 has 17 amino acids. Germline CDR1 is SGHDT and CDR2 is YYEEEE. The V segment lost 5 bases and the J segment 7 bases; nucleotides outside the gene matches: 15. CDR3 protein: CASRSRLGQGTIGELFF. The CDR3 nucleotides read TGTGCCAGCAGATCCAGACTAGGACAGGGGACGATCGGGGAGCTGTTTTTT.

In DNA, the CDR3 is TGTGCCAGCAGCCAAGCCGCGGAGAACTATGGCTACACCTTC. Translating it yields CASSQAAENYGYTF. The chain links TRBV4-2 to TRBJ1-2; no reliable D call. The CDR3 extends over 14 amino acids. Trimming left V 1 base short and J 2 bases short, with 8 bases between. Germline V CDR1 and CDR2: LGHNA, YNFKEQ.

The chain is built from TRBV6-5 and TRBJ2-7; a weak D match, TRBD1 (6 bases). The CDR3 extends over 12 amino acids. V was clipped by 4 bases and J by 6 bases, with 10 bases between them. Germline CDR1 is MNHEY and CDR2 is SVGAGI. The CDR3 is CASSWGLSEQYF. The CDR3 DNA follows: TGTGCCAGCAGTTGGGGGCTCAGCGAGCAGTACTTC.

This clone appeared once. The genes are TRBV9 and TRBJ2-1, with 7 positions matching TRBD2. Germline assignment: CDR1 SGDLS and CDR2 YYNGEE. CDR3 length: 12 amino acids. Trimming at V came to 4 bases and at J to 9 bases, leaving 4 bases not matched to a gene. CDR3 residues: CASSFREAEQFF. Here the CDR3 DNA reads TGTGCCAGCAGCTTCCGGGAGGCTGAGCAGTTCTTC.

This clone showed up just once. This chain links TRBV6-1 with TRBJ1-2; 9 nucleotides align to TRBD1. The CDR3 length is 14 residues. CDR1 is MNHNS, CDR2 SASEGT, per germline. V trimming: 1 base; J trimming: 8 bases; junction bases outside the gene matches: 5. The CDR3 sequence is CASSEVGTGWGYTF. The CDR3 DNA reads TGTGCCAGCAGTGAAGTAGGGACAGGGTGGGGCTACACCTTC.

This clone was observed a single time. The chain employs TRBV2 and TRBJ2-3, with D possibly TRBD2 on 6 matching bases. Trimming cost V 6 bases and J 4 bases, with 11 bases left between them. Germline loops: CDR1 SNHLY, CDR2 FYNNEI. The CDR3 extends over 13 amino acids. DNA of the CDR3: TGTGCCAGCAGGCGGGACTTAGCAGATACGCAGTATTTT. Its translation is CASRRDLADTQYF.

This chain links TRBV10-2 with TRBJ2-3; D may be TRBD2 (7 bases). Germline CDR1 and CDR2: WSHSY and SAAADI. This CDR3 spans 16 amino acids. V gave up 5 bases and J gave up 0 bases, with 15 bases separating them. CDR3 loop: CASSLSAGASTDTQYF. CDR3 in DNA: TGCGCCAGCAGTCTCTCTGCGGGGGCGAGCACAGATACGCAGTATTTT.

This chain uses TRBV6-5 with TRBJ2-7, with 9 bases aligning to TRBD1. Losses at the gene ends were 2 bases for V and 7 bases for J; bases not matched to a gene: 9. Germline CDR1 is MNHEY and CDR2 is SVGAGI. The CDR3 has 15 amino acids. The CDR3, as DNA: TGTGCCAGCAGTTACGCCGGGACAGGGAAACGAGAGCAGTACTTC. It yields the protein CASSYAGTGKREQYF.

V gene TRBV27 combines with J gene TRBJ2-2; D is perhaps TRBD1 (5 bases). Germline values: CDR1 MNHEY, CDR2 SMNVEV (reference sequence). Trimming left V 8 bases short and J 7 bases short, with 11 bases between. The CDR3 has 12 residues. The CDR3, as DNA: TGTGCCAGCGGCAGGGTAAACGGGGAGCTGTTTTTT. Translation gives CASGRVNGELFF.

This clone has more than one count but fewer than ten. This chain connects TRBV5-4 to TRBJ1-6, with a weak D call TRBD1 (6 bases). The CDR3 runs 15 residues. Deletions cut 1 base from V and 8 bases from J, with 13 bases between. Germline V gives CDR1 SGHNT, CDR2 YYREEE (reference sequence). CDR3 region: CASSLQQGRDSPLHF. In DNA, the CDR3 is TGTGCCAGCAGCTTGCAACAGGGTCGAGATTCACCCCTCCACTTT.

This chain uses TRBV2 with TRBJ2-7; 7 bases line up with TRBD1. The germline gives CDR1 SNHLY, CDR2 FYNNEI. Losses at the gene ends were 6 bases for V and 0 bases for J; bases not matched to a gene: 5. This CDR3 comprises 14 residues. This chain's CDR3 is CASSPRGSSYEQYF. The DNA of the CDR3 is TGTGCCAGCAGCCCCAGGGGGAGCTCCTACGAGCAGTACTTC.

The V call is TRBV30, the J call TRBJ1-5, with D perhaps matching TRBD1 (5 bases). V was shortened by 0 bases and J by 4 bases, with 10 bases between the two germline ends. CDR1 GTSNPN and CDR2 SVGIG come from the germline V gene (reference sequence). This CDR3 is 14 amino acids long. DNA of the CDR3: TGTGCCTGGAGTGTAACCAGGGATAATCAGCCCCAGCATTTT. It encodes CAWSVTRDNQPQHF.

This chain links TRBV9 with TRBJ2-7; D not resolved. The V gene lost 7 bases and the J gene lost 3 bases, with 8 bases spanning the gap. The V gene's germline CDR1 is SGDLS and CDR2 YYNGEE. The CDR3 sequence is 11 residues long. The CDR3 region is CASGPYYEQYF. The DNA for the CDR3 is TGTGCCAGCGGGCCATACTACGAGCAGTACTTC.

The rearrangement uses TRBV5-1 and TRBJ1-1; 8 nucleotides line up with TRBD1. Germline loops: CDR1 SGHRS, CDR2 YFSETQ. V lost 2 bases and J lost 7; bases outside the gene matches: 1. This CDR3 has 12 amino acids. CDR3 in amino acids: CASSFDRGEAFF. The CDR3 DNA reads as TGCGCCAGCAGCTTCGACAGGGGTGAAGCTTTCTTT.